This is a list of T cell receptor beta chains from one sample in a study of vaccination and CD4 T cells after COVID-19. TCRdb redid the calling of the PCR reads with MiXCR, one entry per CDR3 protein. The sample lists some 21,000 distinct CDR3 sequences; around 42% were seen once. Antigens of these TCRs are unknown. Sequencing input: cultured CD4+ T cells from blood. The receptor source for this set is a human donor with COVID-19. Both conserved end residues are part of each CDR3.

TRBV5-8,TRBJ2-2,CASSLGRDRGNTGELFF
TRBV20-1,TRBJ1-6,CSARDTSSYNSPLHF
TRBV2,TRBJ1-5,CASRRGVGRPQHF
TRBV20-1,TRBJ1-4,CSVRGPGAAGLEKLFF
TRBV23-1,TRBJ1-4,CANSDRLHEKLFF
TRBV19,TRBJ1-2,CASQIGTGDGYTF
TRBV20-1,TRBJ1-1,CSARVDRGNTEAFF
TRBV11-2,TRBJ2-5,CASSLLAGGYRQETQYF
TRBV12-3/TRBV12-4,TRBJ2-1,CASSGRDYNEQFF
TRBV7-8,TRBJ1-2,CASSPKGAHGYTF
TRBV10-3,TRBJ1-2,CAISESRDFGYTF
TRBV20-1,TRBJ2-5,CSARKWDTQETQYF
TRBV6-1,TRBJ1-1,CASSKTPNTEAFF
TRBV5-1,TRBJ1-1,CASSLEQGNTEAFF
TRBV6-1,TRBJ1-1,CASSEEGGAFF
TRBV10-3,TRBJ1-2,CAISESSRHYGYTF
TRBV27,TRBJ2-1,CASSPNRAAKFF
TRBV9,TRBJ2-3,CASSVKGLAGESSTDTQYF
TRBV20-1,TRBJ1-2,CSARDRRGDYGYTF
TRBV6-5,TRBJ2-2,CASSFLFTTGAGELFF
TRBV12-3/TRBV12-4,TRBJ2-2,CASKSGGAIGELFF
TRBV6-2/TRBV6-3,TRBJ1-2,CASSDGRGLYGYTF
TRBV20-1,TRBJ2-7,CSAGGQGMGEQYF
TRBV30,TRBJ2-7,CAWSLSSYEQYF
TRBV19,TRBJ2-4,CASSPRQGENIQYF
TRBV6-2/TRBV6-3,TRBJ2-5,CASTPGGGGALETQYF
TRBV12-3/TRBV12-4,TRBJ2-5,CASSNKETQYF
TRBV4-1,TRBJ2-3,CASSHPLGGLVATDTQYF
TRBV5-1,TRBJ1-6,CASSLAGTGSRSPLHF
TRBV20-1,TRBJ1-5,CSARAEGSRNQPQHF
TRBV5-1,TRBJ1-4,CASSLGQGNEKLFF
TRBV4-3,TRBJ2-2,CASSRGDRANTGELFF
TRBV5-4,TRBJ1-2,CASSSMDSLGGYTF
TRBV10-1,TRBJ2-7,CASSGGGYPYEQYF
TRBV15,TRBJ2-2,CATRDPRGGGATGELFF
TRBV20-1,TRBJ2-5,CSAQESRGGETQYF
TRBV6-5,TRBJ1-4,CASSYDIFGEKLFF
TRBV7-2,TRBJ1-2,CASSLGRSGGNDYGYTF
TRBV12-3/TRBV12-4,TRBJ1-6,CASKKRGSPLHF
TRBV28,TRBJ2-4,CASSLSQGTKNIQYF
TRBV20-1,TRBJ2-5,CSARIRAETQYF